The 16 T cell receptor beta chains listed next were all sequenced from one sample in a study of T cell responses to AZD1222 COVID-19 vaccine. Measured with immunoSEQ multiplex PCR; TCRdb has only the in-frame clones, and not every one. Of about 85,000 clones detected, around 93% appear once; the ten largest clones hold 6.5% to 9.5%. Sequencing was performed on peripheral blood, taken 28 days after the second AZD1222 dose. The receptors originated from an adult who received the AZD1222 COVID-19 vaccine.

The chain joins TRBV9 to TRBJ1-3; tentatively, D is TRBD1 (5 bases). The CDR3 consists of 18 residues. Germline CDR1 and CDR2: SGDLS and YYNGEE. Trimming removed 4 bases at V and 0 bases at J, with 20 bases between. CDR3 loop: CASSPTMGPRSSGNTIYF. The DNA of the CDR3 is TGTGCCAGCAGCCCCACGATGGGACCAAGGAGCTCTGGAAACACCATATATTTT.

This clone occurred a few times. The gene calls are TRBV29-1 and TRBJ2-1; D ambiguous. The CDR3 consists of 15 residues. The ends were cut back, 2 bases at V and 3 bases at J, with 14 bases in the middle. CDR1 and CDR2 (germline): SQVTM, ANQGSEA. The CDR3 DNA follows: TGCAGCGTTGAAAAGGGTCACCCCCGCTACAATGAGCAGTTCTTC. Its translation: CSVEKGHPRYNEQFF.

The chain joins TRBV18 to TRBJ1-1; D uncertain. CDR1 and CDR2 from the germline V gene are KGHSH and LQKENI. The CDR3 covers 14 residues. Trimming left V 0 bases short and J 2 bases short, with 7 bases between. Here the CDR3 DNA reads TGTGCCAGCTCACCACCCAACGGAAACACTGAAGCTTTCTTT. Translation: CASSPPNGNTEAFF.

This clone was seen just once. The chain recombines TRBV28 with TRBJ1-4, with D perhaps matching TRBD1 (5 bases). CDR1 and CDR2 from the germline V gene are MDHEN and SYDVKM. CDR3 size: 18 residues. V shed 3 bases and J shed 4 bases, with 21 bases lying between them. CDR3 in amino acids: CASSLAGGVSRRNEKLFF. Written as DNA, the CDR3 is TGTGCCAGCAGTTTGGCAGGAGGGGTATCGAGACGTAATGAAAAACTGTTTTTT.

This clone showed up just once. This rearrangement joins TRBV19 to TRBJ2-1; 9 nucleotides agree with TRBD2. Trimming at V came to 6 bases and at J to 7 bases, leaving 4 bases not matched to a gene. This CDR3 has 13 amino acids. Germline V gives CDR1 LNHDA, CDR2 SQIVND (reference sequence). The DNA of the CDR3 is TGTGCCAGTAGATCGCGGGAGGGTAATGAGCAGTTCTTC. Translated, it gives CASRSREGNEQFF.

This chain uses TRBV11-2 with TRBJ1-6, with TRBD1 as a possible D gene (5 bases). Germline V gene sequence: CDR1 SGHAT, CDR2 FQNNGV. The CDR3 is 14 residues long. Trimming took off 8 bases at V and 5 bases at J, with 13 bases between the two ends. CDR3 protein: CASCLRGNNSPLHF. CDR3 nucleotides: TGTGCCAGCTGCCTTCGGGGGAATAATTCACCCCTCCACTTT.

The CDR3 coding sequence is TGTGCCAGCAGCTCACAGGTCGACAATGAGCAGTTCTTC. Translated: CASSSQVDNEQFF. The genes are TRBV7-3 and TRBJ2-1; possibly TRBD1 for D (5 bases). The CDR3 runs 13 residues. CDR1 SGHTA and CDR2 FQGTGA come from the germline V gene. V lost 4 bases and J 5 bases, leaving 9 bases between the germline ends.

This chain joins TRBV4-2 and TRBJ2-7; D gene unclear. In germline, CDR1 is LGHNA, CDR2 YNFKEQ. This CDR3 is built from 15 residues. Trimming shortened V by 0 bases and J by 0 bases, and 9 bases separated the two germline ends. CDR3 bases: TGTGCCAGCAGCCAAGATAGACGGATCTCCTACGAGCAGTACTTC. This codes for CASSQDRRISYEQYF.

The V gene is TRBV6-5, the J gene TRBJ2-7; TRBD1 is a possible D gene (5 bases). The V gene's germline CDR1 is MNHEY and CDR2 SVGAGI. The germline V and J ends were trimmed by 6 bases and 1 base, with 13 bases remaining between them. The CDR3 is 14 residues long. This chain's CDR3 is CASSRNQGSYEQYF. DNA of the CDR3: TGTGCCAGCAGCCGAAACCAGGGTTCCTACGAGCAGTACTTC.

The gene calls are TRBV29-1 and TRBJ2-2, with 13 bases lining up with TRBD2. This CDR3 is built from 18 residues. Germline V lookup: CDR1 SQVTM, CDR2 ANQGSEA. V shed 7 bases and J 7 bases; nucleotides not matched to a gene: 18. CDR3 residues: CSAGDSRWTSGRGGELFF. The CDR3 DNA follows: TGCAGCGCCGGGGATTCTCGTTGGACTAGCGGGAGAGGCGGGGAGCTGTTTTTT.

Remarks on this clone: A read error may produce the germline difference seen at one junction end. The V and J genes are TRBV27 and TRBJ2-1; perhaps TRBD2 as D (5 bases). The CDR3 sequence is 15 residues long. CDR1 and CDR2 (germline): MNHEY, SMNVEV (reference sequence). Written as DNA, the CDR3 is TGTGCGAGCAGCGTAGGGAGTTACTCCTACAATGAGCAGTTCTTC. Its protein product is CASSVGSYSYNEQFF.

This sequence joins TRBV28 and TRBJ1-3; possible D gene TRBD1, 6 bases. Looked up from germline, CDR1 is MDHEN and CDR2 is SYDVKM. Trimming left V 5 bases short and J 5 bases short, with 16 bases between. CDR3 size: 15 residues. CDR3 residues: CASSVSAGGRNTIYF. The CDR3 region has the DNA TGTGCCAGCAGTGTATCGGCCGGGGGGCGAAACACCATATATTTT.

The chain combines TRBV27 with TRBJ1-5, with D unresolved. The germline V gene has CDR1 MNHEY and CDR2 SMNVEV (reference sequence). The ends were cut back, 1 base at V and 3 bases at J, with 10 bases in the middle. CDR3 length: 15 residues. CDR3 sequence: CASSLYGYDNQPQHF. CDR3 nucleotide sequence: TGTGCCAGCAGTTTATATGGATATGACAATCAGCCCCAGCATTTT.

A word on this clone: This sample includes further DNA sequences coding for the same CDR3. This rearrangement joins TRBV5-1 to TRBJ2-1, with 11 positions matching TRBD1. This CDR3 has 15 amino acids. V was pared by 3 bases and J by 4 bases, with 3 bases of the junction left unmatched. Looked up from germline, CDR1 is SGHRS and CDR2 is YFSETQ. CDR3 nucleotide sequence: TGCGCCAGCAGCTCGGGACAGGGGGGATACAATGAGCAGTTCTTC. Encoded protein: CASSSGQGGYNEQFF.

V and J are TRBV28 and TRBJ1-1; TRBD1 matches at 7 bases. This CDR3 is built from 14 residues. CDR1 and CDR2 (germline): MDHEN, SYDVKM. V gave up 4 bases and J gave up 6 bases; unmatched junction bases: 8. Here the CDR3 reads CASSSLQGLPEAFF. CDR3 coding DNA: TGTGCCAGCAGTTCATTACAGGGGCTCCCTGAAGCTTTCTTT. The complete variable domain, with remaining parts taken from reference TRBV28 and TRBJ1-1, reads DVKVTQSSRYLVKRTGEKVFLECVQDMDHENMFWYRQDPGLGLRLIYFSYDVKMKEKGDIPEGYSVSREKKERFSLILESASTNQTSMYLCASSSLQGLPEAFFGQGTRLTVV.

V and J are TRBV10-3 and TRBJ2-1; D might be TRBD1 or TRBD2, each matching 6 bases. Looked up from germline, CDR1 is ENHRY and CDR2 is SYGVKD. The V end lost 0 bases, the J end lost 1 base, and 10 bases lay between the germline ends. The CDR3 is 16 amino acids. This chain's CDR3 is CAISESGGGSYNEQFF. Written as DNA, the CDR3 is TGTGCCATCAGTGAGTCAGGAGGGGGATCCTACAATGAGCAGTTCTTC.